This T cell receptor beta chain comes out of a study of cytomegalovirus exposure and HLA in healthy donors. Notes on the study in general: Later on, an analysis showed TCR association rates differing by HLA locus, with DRB1 the most and HLA-C the fewest. It emerged from a later analysis that several of the most significant clusters appeared to be linked to common viral pathogens.

Turning to this clone: The antigen is unknown.

13 Jbeta primers and 60 Vbeta primers were used for the PCR. This table comes from immunoSEQ multiplex PCR, and its TCRdb copy is limited to in-frame clones, with some not included. The sample includes 150,000 to 200,000 clones, 84% seen only once; the top ten take 0.2% to 0.3%. The source of this sequence is a boy aged 5-17 years in good health and CMV-seronegative. Source material: PBMCs.

The CDR3 DNA follows: TGCGCCAGCAGCCAAGCTCCTTATCAGGGCAACGAGCAGTACTTC. As protein: CASSQAPYQGNEQYF. V usage is TRBV4-3 and J usage is TRBJ2-7, with a possible D match to TRBD1 (5 bases). With 1 base removed from V and 5 bases from J, the gap between germline ends came to 15 bases. The CDR3 sequence is 15 residues long. In germline, CDR1 is LGHNA, CDR2 YSLEER.